What follows are 2 T cell receptor beta chains derived from one specimen sequenced in a study of technical replicates of blood from several donors. Sequencing was performed with immunoSEQ multiplex PCR; in TCRdb, only in-frame clones are kept and a portion is missing. The sample lists 55,000 to 80,000 clones, approximately 96% occurring once. Sequencing was carried out using T cells isolated from PBMCs. All receptors come from a human donor in good health.

This clone appeared a few times. The V gene is TRBV6-5, the J gene TRBJ2-5; a possible D gene is TRBD2 (6 bases). The CDR3 totals 14 residues. The V end was cut by 5 bases, the J end by 7 bases, with 17 bases between. Per germline, CDR1 MNHEY and CDR2 SVGAGI. In nucleotides, the CDR3 is TGTGCCAGCAGTCCGGATTGGGGGGTAGGGACCCAGTACTTC. It yields the protein CASSPDWGVGTQYF.

The rearrangement links TRBV7-3 to TRBJ2-2; TRBD2 matches 13 bases. The CDR3 consists of 14 residues. Germline trimming cut 2 bases from V and 11 bases from J; bases unmatched to any gene: 2. The germline V gene encodes CDR1 SGHTA and CDR2 FQGTGA. The CDR3 DNA follows: TGTGCCAGCAGCTTAGGGACTAGCGGGGCTGAGCTGTTTTTT. This codes for CASSLGTSGAELFF.